This TCR beta chain comes out of a study of T cells in women clearing cervical HPV infection. Across the study: Control women cleared a single incident HPV16 infection within 12 months.

The CDR3 sequence is 15 residues long. Germline CDR1 SEHNR, CDR2 FQNEAQ (reference sequence). General study findings and limits: Cases carried less TRBV6-7 than controls: roughly 0.11% versus 0.16%.

The assay was immunoSEQ multiplex PCR, and TCRdb's table has in-frame clones only and misses some. This sample's clone table lists 25,000 to 35,000 clones. With regard to this clone: Its matching antigen is unknown. The CDR3 extends 3 residues past the end of the read, so its final part is completed from the germline J gene.

Sequenced sample: blood buffy coat. This sequence originates from a woman between 18 and 70 years old with a cervical HPV16 infection that either progressed to CIN3+ or cleared (not recorded which). The chain employs TRBV7-9 and TRBJ1-2; D remains ambiguous. The CDR3 loop is CASSLQRLELNDYTF. CDR3 bases read: TGTGCCAGCAGCTTACAAAGACTAGAATTAAATGAC.